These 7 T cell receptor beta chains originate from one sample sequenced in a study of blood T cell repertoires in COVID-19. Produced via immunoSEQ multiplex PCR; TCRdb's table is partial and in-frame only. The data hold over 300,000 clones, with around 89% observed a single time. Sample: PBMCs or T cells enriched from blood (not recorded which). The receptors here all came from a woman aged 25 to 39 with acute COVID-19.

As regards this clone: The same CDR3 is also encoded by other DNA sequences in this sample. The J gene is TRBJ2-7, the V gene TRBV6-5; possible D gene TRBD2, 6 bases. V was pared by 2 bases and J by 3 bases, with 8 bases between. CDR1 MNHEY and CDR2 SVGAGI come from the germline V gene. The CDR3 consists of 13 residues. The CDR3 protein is CASSYGRDYEQYF. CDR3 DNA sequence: TGTGCCAGCAGTTACGGGCGGGACTACGAGCAGTACTTC.

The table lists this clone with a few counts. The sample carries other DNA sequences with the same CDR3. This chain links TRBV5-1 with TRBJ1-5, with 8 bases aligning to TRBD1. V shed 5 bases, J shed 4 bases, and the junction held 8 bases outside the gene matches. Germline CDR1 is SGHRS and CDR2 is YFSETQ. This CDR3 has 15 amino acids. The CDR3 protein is CASSLGQGWNQPQHF. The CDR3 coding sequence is TGCGCCAGCAGTCTTGGACAGGGATGGAATCAGCCCCAGCATTTT.

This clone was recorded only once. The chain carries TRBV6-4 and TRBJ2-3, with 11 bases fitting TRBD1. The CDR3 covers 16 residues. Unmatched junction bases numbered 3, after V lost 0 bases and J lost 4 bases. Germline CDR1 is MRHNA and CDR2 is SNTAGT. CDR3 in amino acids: CASSDSGQGAPDTQYF. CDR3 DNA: TGTGCCAGCAGTGACTCCGGACAGGGGGCTCCAGATACGCAGTATTTT.

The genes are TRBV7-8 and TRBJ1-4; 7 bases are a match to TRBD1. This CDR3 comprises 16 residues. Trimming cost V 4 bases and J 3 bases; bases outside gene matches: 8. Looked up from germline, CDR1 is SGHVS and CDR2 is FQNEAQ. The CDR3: CASSSRQGPANEKLFF. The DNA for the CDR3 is TGTGCCAGCAGCTCGCGACAGGGACCAGCTAATGAAAAACTGTTTTTT.

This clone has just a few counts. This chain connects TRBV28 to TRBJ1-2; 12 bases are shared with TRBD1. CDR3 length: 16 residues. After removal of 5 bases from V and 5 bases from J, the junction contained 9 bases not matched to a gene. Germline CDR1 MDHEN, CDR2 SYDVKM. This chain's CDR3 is CASSLRDRGRRYGYTF. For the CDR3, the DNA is TGTGCCAGCAGTCTCCGGGACAGGGGGCGGAGGTATGGCTACACCTTC.

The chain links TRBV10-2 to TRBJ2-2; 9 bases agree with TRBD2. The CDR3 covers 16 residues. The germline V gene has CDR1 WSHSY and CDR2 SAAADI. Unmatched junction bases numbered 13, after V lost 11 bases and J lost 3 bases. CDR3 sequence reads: CAPRTRGGGYTGELFF. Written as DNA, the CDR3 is TGCGCCCCCCGGACTCGCGGGGGGGGGTACACCGGGGAGCTGTTTTTT.

The chain's CDR3 is CASSLKWSDTDTQYF. The DNA for the CDR3 is TGTGCCAGCAGCTTAAAATGGTCAGACACAGATACGCAGTATTTT. This chain connects TRBV7-3 to TRBJ2-3; D is uncertain. The CDR3 runs to 15 residues. The germline V gene encodes CDR1 SGHTA and CDR2 FQGTGA. The V end was cut by 1 base, the J end by 2 bases, with 10 bases between. The whole variable domain, filled in from reference TRBV7-3 and TRBJ2-3, reads GAGVSQTPSNKVTEKGKYVELRCDPISGHTALYWYRQSLGQGPEFLIYFQGTGAADDSGLPNDRFFAVRPEGSVSTLKIQRTERGDSAVYLCASSLKWSDTDTQYFGPGTRLTVL.